This paragraph covers one T cell receptor beta chain sequence. The record originates from a study of blood T cell repertoires in COVID-19. Clones were sequenced by immunoSEQ multiplex PCR, and TCRdb holds only the in-frame ones, with some missing. This sample has some 64,000 clones; less than 90% occur once, and the top ten carry roughly a sixth. The source material was peripheral blood. The TCR was taken from a man in his 60s with COVID-19, enrolled during active disease.

The CDR3 coding sequence is TGTGCCAGCAGCGTAGACACTAGCGGGAGACAGACCCAGTACTTC. It codes for CASSVDTSGRQTQYF. The gene calls are TRBV9 and TRBJ2-5; 11 bases fit TRBD2. V lost 0 bases to trimming and J lost 6 bases; unmatched junction nucleotides: 4. The CDR3 contains 15 residues. CDR1 and CDR2 (germline): SGDLS, YYNGEE.